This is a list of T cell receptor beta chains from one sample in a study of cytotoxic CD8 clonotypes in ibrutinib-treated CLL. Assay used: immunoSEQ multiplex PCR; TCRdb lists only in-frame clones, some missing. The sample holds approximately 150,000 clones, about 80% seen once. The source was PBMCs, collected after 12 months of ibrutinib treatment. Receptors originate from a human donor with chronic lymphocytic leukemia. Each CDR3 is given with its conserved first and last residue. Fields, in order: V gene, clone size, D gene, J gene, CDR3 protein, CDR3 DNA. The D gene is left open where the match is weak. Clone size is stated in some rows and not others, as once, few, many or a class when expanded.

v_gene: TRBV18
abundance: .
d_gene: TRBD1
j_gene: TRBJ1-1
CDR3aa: CASSPRQGLVTEAFF
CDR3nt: TGTGCCAGCTCCCCAAGACAGGGATTGGTCACTGAAGCTTTCTTT

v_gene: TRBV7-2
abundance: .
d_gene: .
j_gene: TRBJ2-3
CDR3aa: CASSLLFPSTDTQYF
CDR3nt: TGTGCCAGCAGCTTATTGTTCCCTAGCACAGATACGCAGTATTTT

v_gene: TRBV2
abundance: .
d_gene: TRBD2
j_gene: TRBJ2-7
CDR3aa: CARRTSGGYEQYF
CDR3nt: TGTGCCAGGAGGACTAGCGGGGGTTACGAGCAGTACTTC

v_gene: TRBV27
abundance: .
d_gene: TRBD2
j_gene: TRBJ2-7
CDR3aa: CASSRSSGNYEQYF
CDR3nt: TGTGCCAGCAGTAGATCTAGCGGGAACTACGAGCAGTACTTC

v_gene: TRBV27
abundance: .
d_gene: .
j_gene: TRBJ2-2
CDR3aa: CASSLSSPGELFF
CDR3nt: TGTGCCAGCAGTTTATCCTCTCCCGGGGAGCTGTTTTTT

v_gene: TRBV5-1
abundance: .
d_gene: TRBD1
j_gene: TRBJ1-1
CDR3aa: CASSLGAGGHTEAFF
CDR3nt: TGCGCCAGCAGCTTGGGGGCAGGGGGCCACACTGAAGCTTTCTTT

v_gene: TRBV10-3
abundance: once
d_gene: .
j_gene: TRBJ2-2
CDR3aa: CAASPSRDTGELFF
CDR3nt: TGTGCCGCAAGCCCCAGCAGGGACACCGGGGAGCTGTTTTTT

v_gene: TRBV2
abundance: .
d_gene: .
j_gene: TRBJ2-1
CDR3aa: CASTGTGYNEQFF
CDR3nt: TGTGCCAGCACCGGGACTGGCTACAATGAGCAGTTCTTC

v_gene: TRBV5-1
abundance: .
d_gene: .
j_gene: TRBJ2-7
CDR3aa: CASSVSGDEQYF
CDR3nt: TGCGCCAGCAGCGTATCAGGGGACGAGCAGTACTTC

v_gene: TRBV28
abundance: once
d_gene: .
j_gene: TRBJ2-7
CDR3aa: CASSPGLYEQYF
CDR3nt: TGTGCCAGCAGTCCAGGACTCTACGAGCAGTACTTC

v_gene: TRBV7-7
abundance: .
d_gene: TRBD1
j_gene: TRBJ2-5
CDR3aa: CASSLRQGASSRETQYF
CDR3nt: TGTGCTAGCAGCTTAAGACAGGGGGCTTCGTCAAGGGAGACCCAGTACTTC

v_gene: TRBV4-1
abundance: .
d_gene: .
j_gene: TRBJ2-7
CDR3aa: CASSQGGQARAYEQYF
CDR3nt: TGCGCCAGCAGCCAAGGCGGCCAGGCGCGGGCCTACGAGCAGTACTTC

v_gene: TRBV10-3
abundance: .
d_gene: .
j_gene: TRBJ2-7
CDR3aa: CATAGGSSYEQYF
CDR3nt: TGTGCCACCGCGGGTGGGAGCTCCTACGAGCAGTACTTC

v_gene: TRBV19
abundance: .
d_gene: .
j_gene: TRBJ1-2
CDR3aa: CASSTLVGGYTF
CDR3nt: TGTGCCAGTAGTACCCTTGTAGGGGGCTACACCTTC

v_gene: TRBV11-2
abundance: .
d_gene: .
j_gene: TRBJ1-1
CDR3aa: CASSLDQRGAKMNTEAFF
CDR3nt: TGTGCCAGCAGCTTAGATCAAAGGGGAGCTAAGATGAACACTGAAGCTTTCTTT

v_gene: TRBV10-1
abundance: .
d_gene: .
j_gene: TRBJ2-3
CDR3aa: CARLTAQERSDTQYF
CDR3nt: TGCGCCAGGTTAACGGCGCAGGAGAGATCAGATACGCAGTATTTT

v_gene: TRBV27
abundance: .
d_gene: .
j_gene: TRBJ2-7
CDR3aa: CASSLGKGYEQYF
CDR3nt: TGTGCCAGCAGTCTGGGGAAGGGATACGAGCAGTACTTC

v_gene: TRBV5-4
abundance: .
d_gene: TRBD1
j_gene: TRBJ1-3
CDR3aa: CASSIYRGLSGNTIYF
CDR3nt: TGTGCCAGCAGCATCTACAGGGGGCTCTCTGGAAACACCATATATTTT

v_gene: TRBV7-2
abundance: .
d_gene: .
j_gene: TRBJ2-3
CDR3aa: CASSLLSGPGDTQYF
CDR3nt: TGTGCCAGCAGCTTATTAAGCGGTCCGGGAGATACGCAGTATTTT

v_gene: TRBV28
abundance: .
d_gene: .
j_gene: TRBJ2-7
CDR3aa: CASSLAPRGHEQYF
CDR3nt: TGTGCCAGCAGTTTAGCACCGAGGGGCCACGAGCAGTACTTC

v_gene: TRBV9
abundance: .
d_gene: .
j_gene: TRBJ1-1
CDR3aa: CASSPRKDSYSLEFTEAFF
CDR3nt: TGTGCCAGCAGCCCCCGAAAGGATTCCTACTCCCTCGAATTTACTGAAGCTTTCTTT

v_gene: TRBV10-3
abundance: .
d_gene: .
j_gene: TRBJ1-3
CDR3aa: CAISEQGSGNTIYF
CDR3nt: TGTGCCATCAGTGAACAGGGCTCTGGAAACACCATATATTTT

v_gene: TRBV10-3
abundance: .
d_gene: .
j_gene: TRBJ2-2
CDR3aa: CAIRDGPGELFF
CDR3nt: TGTGCCATCAGGGACGGACCCGGGGAGCTGTTTTTT

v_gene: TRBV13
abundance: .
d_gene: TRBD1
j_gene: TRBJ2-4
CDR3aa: CASSVLTGAKNIQYF
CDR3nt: TGTGCCAGCAGCGTACTGACAGGGGCCAAAAACATTCAGTACTTC

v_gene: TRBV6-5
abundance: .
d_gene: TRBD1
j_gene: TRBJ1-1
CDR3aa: CASSRLTGEYTEAFF
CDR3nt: TGTGCCAGCAGTCGACTGACAGGGGAGTACACTGAAGCTTTCTTT

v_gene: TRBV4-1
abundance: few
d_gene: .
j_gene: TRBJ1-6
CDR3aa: CASSQVIGSSYNSPLHF
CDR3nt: TGCGCCAGCAGCCAAGTTATAGGCAGTTCCTATAATTCACCCCTCCACTTT

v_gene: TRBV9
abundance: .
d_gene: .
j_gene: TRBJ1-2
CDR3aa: CASSPLGRGNDGYTF
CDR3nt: TGTGCCAGCAGCCCCCTAGGGAGGGGAAATGATGGCTACACCTTC

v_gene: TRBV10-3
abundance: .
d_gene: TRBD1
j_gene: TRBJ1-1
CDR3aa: CAISAYRGENTEAFF
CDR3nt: TGTGCCATCAGTGCATACAGGGGGGAGAACACTGAAGCTTTCTTT

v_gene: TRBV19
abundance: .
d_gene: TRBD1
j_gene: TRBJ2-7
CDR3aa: CASRVRDSPPYEQYF
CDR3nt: TGTGCCAGTAGGGTCCGGGACAGCCCACCCTACGAGCAGTACTTC